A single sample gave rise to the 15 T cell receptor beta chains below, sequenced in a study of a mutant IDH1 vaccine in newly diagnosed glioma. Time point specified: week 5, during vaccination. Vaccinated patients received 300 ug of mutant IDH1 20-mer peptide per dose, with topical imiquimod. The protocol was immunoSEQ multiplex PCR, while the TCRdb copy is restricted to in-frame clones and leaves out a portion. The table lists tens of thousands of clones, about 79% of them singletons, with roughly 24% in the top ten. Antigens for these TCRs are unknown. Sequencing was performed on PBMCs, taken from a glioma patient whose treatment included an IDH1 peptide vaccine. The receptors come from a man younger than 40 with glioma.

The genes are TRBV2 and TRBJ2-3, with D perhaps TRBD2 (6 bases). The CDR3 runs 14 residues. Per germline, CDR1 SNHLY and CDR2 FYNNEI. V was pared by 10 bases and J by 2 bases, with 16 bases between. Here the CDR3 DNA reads TGTGCCACCCCGCAGGTAGCGGCCACAGATACGCAGTATTTT. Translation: CATPQVAATDTQYF.

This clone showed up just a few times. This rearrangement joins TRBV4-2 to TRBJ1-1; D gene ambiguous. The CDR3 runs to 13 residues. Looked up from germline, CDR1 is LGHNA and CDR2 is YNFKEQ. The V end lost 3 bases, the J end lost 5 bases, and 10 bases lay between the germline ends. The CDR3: CASSHQDGTEAFF. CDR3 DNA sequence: TGTGCCAGCAGCCACCAGGACGGGACTGAAGCTTTCTTT.

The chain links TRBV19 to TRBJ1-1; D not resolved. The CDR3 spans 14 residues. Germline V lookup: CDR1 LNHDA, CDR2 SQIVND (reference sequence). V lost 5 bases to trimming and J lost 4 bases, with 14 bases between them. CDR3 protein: CASSFRPGSTEAFF. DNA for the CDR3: TGTGCCAGTAGTTTTCGTCCAGGTAGCACTGAAGCTTTCTTT.

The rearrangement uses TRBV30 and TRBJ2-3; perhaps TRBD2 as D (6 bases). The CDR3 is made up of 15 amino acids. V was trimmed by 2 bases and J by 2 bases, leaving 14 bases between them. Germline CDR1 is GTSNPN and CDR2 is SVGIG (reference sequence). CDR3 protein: CAWSTTSRPTDTQYF. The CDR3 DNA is TGTGCCTGGAGTACAACTAGCCGCCCCACAGATACGCAGTATTTT. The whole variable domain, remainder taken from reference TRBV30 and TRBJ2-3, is SQTIHQWPATLVQPVGSPLSLECTVEGTSNPNLYWYRQAAGRGLQLLFYSVGIGQISSEVPQNLSASRPQDRQFILSSKKLLLSDSGFYLCAWSTTSRPTDTQYFGPGTRLTVL.

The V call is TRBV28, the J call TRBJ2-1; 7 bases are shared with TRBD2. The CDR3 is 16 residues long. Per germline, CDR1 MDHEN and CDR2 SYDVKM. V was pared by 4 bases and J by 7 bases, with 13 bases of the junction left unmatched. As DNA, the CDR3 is TGTGCCAGCAGTTCCGACAGCGGGGAAGATTGGAATGAGCAGTTCTTC. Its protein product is CASSSDSGEDWNEQFF.

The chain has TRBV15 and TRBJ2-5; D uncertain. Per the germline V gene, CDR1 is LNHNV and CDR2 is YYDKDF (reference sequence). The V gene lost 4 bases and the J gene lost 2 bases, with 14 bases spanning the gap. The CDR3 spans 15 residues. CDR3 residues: CATSMQVGPQETQYF. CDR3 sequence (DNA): TGTGCCACCAGCATGCAGGTCGGACCACAAGAGACCCAGTACTTC.

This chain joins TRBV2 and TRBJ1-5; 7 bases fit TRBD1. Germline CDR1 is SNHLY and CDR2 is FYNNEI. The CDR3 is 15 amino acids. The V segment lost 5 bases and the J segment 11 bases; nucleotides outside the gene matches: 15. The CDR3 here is CASSNVDRAVMSQHF. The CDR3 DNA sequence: TGTGCCAGCAGTAATGTTGACAGGGCCGTAATGTCCCAGCATTTT.

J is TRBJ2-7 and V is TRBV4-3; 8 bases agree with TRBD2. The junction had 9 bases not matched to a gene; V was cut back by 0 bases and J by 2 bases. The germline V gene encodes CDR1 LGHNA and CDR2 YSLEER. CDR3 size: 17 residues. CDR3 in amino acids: CASSQDWAGGAPYEQYF. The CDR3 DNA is TGCGCCAGCAGCCAAGATTGGGCCGGGGGGGCCCCCTACGAGCAGTACTTC.

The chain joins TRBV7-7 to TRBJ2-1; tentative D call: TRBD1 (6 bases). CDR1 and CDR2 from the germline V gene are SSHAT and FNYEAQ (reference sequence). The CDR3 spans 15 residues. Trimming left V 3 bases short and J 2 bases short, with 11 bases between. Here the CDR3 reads CASSLGAGPYNEQFF. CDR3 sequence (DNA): TGTGCCAGCAGCTTGGGGGCTGGGCCCTACAATGAGCAGTTCTTC.

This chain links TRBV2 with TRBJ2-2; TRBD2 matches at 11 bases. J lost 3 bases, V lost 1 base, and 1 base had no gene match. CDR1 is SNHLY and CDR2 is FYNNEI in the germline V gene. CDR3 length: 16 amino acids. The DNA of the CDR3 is TGTGCCAGCAGTGAAGTAGCGGGAGGGTACACCGGGGAGCTGTTTTTT. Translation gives CASSEVAGGYTGELFF.

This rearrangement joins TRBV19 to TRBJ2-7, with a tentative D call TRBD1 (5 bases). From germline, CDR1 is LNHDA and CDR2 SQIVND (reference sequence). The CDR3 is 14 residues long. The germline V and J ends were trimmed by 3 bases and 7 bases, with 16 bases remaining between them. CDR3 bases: TGTGCCAGTAGTATCCAGGGTGGCTACCTGGAGCAGTACTTC. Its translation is CASSIQGGYLEQYF. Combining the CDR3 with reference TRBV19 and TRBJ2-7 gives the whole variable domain DGGITQSPKYLFRKEGQNVTLSCEQNLNHDAMYWYRQDPGQGLRLIYYSQIVNDFQKGDIAEGYSVSREKKESFPLTVTSAQKNPTAFYLCASSIQGGYLEQYFGPGTRLTVT.

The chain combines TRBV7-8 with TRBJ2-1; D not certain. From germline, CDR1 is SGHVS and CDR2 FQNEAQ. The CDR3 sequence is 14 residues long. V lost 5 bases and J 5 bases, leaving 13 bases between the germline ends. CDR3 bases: TGTGCCAGCAGCGAACAGTTCCCCGACAATGAGCAGTTCTTC. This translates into CASSEQFPDNEQFF. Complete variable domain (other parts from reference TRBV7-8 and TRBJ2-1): GAGVSQSPRYKVAKRGQDVALRCDPISGHVSLFWYQQALGQGPEFLTYFQNEAQLDKSGLPSDRFFAERPEGSVSTLKIQRTQQEDSAVYLCASSEQFPDNEQFFGPGTRLTVL.

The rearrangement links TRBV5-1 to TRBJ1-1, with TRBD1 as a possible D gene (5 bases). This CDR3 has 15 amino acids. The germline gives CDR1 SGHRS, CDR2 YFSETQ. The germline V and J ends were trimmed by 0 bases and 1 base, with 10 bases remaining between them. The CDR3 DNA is TGCGCCAGCAGCTTGGAGGCCAGGGCGAACACTGAAGCTTTCTTT. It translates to CASSLEARANTEAFF. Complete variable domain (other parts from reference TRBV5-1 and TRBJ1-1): KAGVTQTPRYLIKTRGQQVTLSCSPISGHRSVSWYQQTPGQGLQFLFEYFSETQRNKGNFPGRFSGRQFSNSRSEMNVSTLELGDSALYLCASSLEARANTEAFFGQGTRLTVV.

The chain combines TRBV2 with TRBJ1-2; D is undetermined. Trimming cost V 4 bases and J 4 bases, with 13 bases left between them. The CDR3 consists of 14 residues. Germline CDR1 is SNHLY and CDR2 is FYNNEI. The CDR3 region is CASSASRAGYGYTF. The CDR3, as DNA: TGTGCCAGCAGTGCCTCACGAGCGGGCTATGGCTACACCTTC.

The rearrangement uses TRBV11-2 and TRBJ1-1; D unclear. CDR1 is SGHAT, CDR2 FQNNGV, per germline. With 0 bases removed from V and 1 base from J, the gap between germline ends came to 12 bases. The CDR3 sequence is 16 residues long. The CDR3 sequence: CASSLDLETRNTEAFF. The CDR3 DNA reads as TGTGCCAGCAGCTTAGATCTAGAGACAAGGAACACTGAAGCTTTCTTT.